Below, one T cell receptor (beta chain) is given with its context. This sample was included in a study of blood T cell repertoires in COVID-19. Study summary: The cDNA or gDNA used as material had been derived from T cells, B-cell-depleted T cells, or PBMCs.

V was clipped by 5 bases and J by 6 bases, with 17 bases between them. CDR3 size: 15 residues. Germline V lookup: CDR1 SEHNR, CDR2 FQNEAQ (reference sequence). Here immunoSEQ multiplex PCR was the method, and the copy in TCRdb shows in-frame clones only, minus some. Found here are about 670,000 clones, over 80% of them singletons; the top ten hold roughly 0.25%. The material sequenced was peripheral blood. The clonotype comes from a woman between 18 and 30 years old with acute or convalescent COVID-19. V gene TRBV7-9 combines with J gene TRBJ2-1, with a weak D call TRBD1 (5 bases). CDR3 bases: TGTGCCAGCAGCCCATCGGGCAGGGCAATCAATGAGCAGTTCTTC. Translating it yields CASSPSGRAINEQFF.